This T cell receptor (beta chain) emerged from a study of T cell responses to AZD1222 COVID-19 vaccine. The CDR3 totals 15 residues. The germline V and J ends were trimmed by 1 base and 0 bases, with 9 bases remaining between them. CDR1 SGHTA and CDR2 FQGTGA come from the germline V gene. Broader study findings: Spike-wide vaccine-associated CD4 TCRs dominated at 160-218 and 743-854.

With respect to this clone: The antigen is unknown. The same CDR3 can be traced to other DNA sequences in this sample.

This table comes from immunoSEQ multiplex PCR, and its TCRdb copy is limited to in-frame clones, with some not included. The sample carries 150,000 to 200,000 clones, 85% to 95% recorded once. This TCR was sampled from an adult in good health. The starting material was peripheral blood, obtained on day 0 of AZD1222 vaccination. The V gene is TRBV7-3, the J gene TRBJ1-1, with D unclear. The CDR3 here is CASSLSPAMNTEAFF. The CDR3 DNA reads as TGTGCCAGCAGCTTAAGTCCAGCCATGAACACTGAAGCTTTCTTT.